The source of this T cell receptor beta chain is a study of blood T cell dynamics during melanoma immunotherapy. Study results and limitations: At W3, later disease-control patients showed bifurcated PBMC repertoire changes, unlike progressors.

Time point: pre-treatment baseline. Apart from two fast progressors, RECIST 1.1 response was judged 12 weeks post-infusion. No patient had earlier systemic cancer treatment, concurrent immunosuppressants, or another active cancer. Sequencing used immunoSEQ multiplex PCR; TCRdb keeps in-frame clones, though not all of them. The sample records over 5,500 clones, over 70% being singletons. Germline CDR1 and CDR2: LNHDA and SQIVND (reference sequence). This CDR3 spans 12 amino acids. V gave up 8 bases and J gave up 5 bases, with 12 bases separating them. About this clone itself: Its antigen is not identified.

The sample consisted of blood, taken from a patient treated with checkpoint blockade. The chain uses TRBV19 and TRBJ1-1; a possible D gene is TRBD1 (5 bases). This receptor was identified in a human donor with melanoma. Here the CDR3 reads CASEGGATEAFF. In nucleotides, the CDR3 is TGTGCCAGTGAAGGAGGGGCGACTGAAGCTTTCTTT.